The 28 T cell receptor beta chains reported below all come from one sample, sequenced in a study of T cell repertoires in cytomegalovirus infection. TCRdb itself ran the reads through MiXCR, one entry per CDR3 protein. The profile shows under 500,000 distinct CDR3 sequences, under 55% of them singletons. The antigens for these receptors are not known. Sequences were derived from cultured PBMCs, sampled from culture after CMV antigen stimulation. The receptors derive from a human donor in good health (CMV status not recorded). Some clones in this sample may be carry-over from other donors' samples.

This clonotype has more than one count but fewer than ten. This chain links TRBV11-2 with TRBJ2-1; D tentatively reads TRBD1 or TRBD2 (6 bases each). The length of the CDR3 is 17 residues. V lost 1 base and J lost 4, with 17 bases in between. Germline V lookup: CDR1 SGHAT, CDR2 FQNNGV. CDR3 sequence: CASSLVYRGPSYNEQFF. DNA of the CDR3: TGTGCCAGCAGCTTAGTGTACCGGGGGCCCTCATACAATGAGCAGTTCTTC.

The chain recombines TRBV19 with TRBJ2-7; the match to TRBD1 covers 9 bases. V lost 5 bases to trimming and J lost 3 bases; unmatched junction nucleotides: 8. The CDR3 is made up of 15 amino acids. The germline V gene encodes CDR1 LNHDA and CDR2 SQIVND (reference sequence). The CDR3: CASSPLQGAGYEQYF. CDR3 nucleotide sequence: TGTGCCAGTAGTCCTCTACAGGGGGCGGGCTACGAGCAGTACTTC. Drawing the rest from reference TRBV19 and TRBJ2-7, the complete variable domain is DGGITQSPKYLFRKEGQNVTLSCEQNLNHDAMYWYRQDPGQGLRLIYYSQIVNDFQKGDIAEGYSVSREKKESFPLTVTSAQKNPTAFYLCASSPLQGAGYEQYFGPGTRLTVT.

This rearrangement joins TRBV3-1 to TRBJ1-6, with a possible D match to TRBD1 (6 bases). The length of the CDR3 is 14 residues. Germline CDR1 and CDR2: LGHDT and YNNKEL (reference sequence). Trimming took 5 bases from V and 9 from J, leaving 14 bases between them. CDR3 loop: CASSGGSMVSPLHF. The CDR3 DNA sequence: TGTGCCAGCAGCGGGGGCAGTATGGTTTCACCCCTCCACTTT.

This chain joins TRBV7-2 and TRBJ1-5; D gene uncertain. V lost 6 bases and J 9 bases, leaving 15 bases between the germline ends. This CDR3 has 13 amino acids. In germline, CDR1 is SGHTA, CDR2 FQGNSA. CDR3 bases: TGTGCCAGCAGTCGGACTGAGGTCGGGCCCCAGCATTTT. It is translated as CASSRTEVGPQHF.

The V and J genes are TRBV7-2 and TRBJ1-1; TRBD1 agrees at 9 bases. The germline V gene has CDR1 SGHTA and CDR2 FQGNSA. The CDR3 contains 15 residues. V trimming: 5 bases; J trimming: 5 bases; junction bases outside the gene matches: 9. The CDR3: CASSRRDRVSTEAFF. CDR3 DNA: TGTGCCAGCAGCAGACGGGACAGGGTGTCAACTGAAGCTTTCTTT.

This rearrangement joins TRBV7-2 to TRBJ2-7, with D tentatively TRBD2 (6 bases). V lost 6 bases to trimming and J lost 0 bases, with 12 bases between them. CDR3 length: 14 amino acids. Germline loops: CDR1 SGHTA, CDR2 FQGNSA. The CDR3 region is CASRVGGSSYEQYF. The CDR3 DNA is TGTGCCAGCAGAGTCGGGGGTAGCTCCTACGAGCAGTACTTC. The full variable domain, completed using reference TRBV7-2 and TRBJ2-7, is GAGVSQSPSNKVTEKGKDVELRCDPISGHTALYWYRQSLGQGLEFLIYFQGNSAPDKSGLPSDRFSAERTGGSVSTLTIQRTQQEDSAVYLCASRVGGSSYEQYFGPGTRLTVT.

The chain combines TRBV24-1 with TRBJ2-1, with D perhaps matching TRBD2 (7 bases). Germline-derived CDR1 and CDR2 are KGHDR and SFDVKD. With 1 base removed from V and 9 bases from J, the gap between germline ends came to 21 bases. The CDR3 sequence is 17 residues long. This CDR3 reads CATSDFRLGGRNVEQFF. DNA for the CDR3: TGTGCCACCAGTGATTTCAGGTTGGGGGGGCGCAACGTTGAGCAGTTCTTC.

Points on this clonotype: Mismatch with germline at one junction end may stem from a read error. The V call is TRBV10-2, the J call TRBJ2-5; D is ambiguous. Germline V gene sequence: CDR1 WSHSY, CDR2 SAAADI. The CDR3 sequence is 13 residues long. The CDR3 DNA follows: TGCGCCAGCAGTCACAATTTAAGAGAGTCCCAGTACTTC. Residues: CASSHNLRESQYF.

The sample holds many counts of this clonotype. CDR3 in DNA: TGTGCCAGCAGCCCCGCCAGAGGGTGGGGCGAGCAGTACTTC. It is translated as CASSPARGWGEQYF. The chain is built from TRBV7-2 and TRBJ2-7; possible D gene TRBD2, 5 bases. The germline gives CDR1 SGHTA, CDR2 FQGNSA. This CDR3 region has 14 residues. V was shortened by 5 bases and J by 6 bases, with 17 bases between the two germline ends.

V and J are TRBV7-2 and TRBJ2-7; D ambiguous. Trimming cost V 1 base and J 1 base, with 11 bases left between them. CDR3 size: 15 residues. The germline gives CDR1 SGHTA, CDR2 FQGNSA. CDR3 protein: CASSLDPSTSYEQYF. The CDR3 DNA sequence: TGTGCCAGCAGCTTAGATCCCAGTACATCCTACGAGCAGTACTTC.

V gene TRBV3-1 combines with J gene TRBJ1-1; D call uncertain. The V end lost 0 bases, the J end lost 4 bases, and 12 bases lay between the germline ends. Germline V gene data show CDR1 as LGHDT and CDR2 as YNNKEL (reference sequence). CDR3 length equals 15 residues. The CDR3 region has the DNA TGTGCCAGCAGCCAAGATCCTGGACCTGGCACTGAAGCTTTCTTT. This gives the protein CASSQDPGPGTEAFF.

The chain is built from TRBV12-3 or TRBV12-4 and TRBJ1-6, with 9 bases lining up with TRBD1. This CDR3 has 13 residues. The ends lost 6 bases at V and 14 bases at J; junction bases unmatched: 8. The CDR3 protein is CASRPDRGGTLHF. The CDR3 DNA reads TGTGCCAGCAGACCGGACAGGGGCGGGACCCTCCACTTT.

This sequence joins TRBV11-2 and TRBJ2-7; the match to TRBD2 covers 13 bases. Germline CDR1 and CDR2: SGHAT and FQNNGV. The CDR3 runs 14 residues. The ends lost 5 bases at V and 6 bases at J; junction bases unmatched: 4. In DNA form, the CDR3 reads TGTGCCAGCAGCACACTAGCGGGAGGGCGCGAGCAGTACTTC. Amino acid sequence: CASSTLAGGREQYF. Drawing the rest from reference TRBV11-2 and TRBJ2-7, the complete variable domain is EAGVAQSPRYKIIEKRQSVAFWCNPISGHATLYWYQQILGQGPKLLIQFQNNGVVDDSQLPKDRFSAERLKGVDSTLKIQPAKLEDSAVYLCASSTLAGGREQYFGPGTRLTVT.

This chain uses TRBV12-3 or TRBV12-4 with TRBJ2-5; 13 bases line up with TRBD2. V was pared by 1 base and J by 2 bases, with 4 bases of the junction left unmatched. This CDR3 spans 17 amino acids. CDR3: CASSLGGGLAGQETQYF. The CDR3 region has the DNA TGTGCCAGCAGTTTAGGGGGGGGACTAGCGGGGCAAGAGACCCAGTACTTC.

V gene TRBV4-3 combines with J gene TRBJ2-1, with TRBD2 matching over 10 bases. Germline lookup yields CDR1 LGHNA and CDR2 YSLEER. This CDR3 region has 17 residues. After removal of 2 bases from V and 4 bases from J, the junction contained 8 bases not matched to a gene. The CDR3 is CASSQSGPSGSYNEQFF. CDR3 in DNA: TGCGCCAGCAGCCAAAGTGGTCCTAGCGGGAGTTACAATGAGCAGTTCTTC.

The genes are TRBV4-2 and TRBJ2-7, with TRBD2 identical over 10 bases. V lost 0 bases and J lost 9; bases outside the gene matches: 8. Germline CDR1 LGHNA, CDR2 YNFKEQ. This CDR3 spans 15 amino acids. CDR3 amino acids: CASSQERSGGAVQYF. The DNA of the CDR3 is TGTGCCAGCAGCCAAGAACGAAGCGGGGGGGCCGTGCAGTACTTC.

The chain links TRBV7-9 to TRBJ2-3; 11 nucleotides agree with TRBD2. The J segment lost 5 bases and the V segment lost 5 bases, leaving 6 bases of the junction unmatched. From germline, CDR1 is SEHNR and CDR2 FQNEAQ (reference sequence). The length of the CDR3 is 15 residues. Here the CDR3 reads CASSVSGGAIDTQYF. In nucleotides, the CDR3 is TGTGCCAGCAGCGTTAGCGGGGGGGCGATAGATACGCAGTATTTT. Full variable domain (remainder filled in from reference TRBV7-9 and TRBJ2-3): DTGVSQNPRHKITKRGQNVTFRCDPISEHNRLYWYRQTLGQGPEFLTYFQNEAQLEKSRLLSDRFSAERPKGSFSTLEIQRTEQGDSAMYLCASSVSGGAIDTQYFGPGTRLTVL.

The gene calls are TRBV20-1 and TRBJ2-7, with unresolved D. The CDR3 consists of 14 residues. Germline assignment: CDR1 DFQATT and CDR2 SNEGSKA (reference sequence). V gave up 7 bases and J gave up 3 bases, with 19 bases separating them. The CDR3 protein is CSGAAFVGGYEQYF. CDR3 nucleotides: TGCAGTGGGGCAGCCTTCGTTGGCGGCTACGAGCAGTACTTC.

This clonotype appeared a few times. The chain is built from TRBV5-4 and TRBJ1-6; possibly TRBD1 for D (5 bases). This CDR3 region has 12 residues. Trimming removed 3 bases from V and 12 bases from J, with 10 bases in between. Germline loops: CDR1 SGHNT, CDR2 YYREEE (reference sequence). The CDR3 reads CASSSPGGPLHF. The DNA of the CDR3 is TGTGCCAGCAGCTCGCCCGGGGGACCCCTCCACTTT.

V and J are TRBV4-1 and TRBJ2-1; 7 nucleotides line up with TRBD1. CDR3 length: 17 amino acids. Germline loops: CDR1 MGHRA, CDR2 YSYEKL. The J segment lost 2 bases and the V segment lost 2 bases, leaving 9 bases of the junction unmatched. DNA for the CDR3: TGCGCCAGCAGCCAATCCCACAGGGGCCCTGCCTACAATGAGCAGTTCTTC. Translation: CASSQSHRGPAYNEQFF.

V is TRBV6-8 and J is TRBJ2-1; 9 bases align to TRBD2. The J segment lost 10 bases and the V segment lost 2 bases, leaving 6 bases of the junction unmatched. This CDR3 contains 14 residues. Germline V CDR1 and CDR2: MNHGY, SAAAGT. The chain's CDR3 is CASSYRGLAGEQFF. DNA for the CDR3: TGTGCCAGCAGTTACAGGGGGCTAGCGGGAGAGCAGTTCTTC.

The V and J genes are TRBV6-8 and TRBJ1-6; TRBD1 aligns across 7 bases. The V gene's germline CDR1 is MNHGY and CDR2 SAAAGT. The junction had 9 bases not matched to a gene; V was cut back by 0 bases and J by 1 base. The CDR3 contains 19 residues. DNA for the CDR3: TGTGCCAGCAGTTACTCTCTTCGACAGGGTGGATCCTATAATTCACCCCTCCACTTT. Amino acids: CASSYSLRQGGSYNSPLHF.

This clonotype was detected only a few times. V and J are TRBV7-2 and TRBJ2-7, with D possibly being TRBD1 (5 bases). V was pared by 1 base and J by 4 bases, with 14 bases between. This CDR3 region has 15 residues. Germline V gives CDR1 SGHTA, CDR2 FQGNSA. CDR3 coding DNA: TGTGCCAGCAGCTTAGTCCCGCAGGGTCCGTACGAGCAGTACTTC. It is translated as CASSLVPQGPYEQYF. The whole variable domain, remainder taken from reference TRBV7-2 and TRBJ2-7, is GAGVSQSPSNKVTEKGKDVELRCDPISGHTALYWYRQSLGQGLEFLIYFQGNSAPDKSGLPSDRFSAERTGGSVSTLTIQRTQQEDSAVYLCASSLVPQGPYEQYFGPGTRLTVT.

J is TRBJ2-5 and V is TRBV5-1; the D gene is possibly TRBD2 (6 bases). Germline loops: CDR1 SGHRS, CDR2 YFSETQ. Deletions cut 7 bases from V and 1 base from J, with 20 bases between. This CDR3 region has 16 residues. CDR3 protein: CASQLALGFTQETQYF. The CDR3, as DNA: TGCGCCAGCCAACTAGCTCTGGGGTTTACCCAAGAGACCCAGTACTTC.

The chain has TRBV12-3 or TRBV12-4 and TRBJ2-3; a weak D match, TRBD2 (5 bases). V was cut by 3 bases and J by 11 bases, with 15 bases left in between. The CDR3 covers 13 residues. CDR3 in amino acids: CASSFSSSEEQYF. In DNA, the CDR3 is TGTGCCAGCAGTTTTTCTAGCTCCGAGGAGCAGTATTTT.

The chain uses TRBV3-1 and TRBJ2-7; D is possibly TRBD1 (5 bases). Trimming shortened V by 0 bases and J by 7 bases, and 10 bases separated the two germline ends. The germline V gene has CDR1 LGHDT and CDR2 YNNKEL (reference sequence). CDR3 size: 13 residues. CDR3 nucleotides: TGTGCCAGCAGCCAAGATCATCAGGGAGAGCAGTACTTC. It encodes CASSQDHQGEQYF.

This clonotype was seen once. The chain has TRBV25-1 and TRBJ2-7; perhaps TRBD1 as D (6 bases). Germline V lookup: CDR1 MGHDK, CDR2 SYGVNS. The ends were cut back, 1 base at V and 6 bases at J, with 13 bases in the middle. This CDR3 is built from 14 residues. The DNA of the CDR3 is TGTGCCAGCAGTGAATCCGTACAGGGAAGCGAGCAGTACTTC. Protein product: CASSESVQGSEQYF.

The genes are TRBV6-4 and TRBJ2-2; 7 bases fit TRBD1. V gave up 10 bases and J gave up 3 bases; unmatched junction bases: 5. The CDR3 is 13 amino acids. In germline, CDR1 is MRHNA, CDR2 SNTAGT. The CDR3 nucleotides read TGTGCCACACGGGACAGATACACCGGGGAGCTGTTTTTT. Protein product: CATRDRYTGELFF.